One and the same sample provided the 14 T cell receptor beta chains below, sequenced in a study of blood T cells in healthy people across ages. Primed by a sample-barcoded 5' primer and a J-beta primer mix, a second PCR proceeded for 7 to 11 cycles. TCRdb reprocessed the 5' RACE reads with MiXCR, giving one entry per CDR3 protein. The sample lists 630,000 or so distinct CDR3 sequences; 25% to 30% were seen once. The specimen sequenced was blood. The receptors stem from a woman of 80 years or more in good health.

This clonotype has a handful of counts. This chain joins TRBV4-2 and TRBJ2-2; D possibly corresponds to TRBD2 (6 bases). The CDR3 has 17 residues. V lost 0 bases and J 5 bases, leaving 16 bases between the germline ends. The germline V gene encodes CDR1 LGHNA and CDR2 YNFKEQ. The CDR3 here is CASSQDLGGAGTGELFF. The CDR3 DNA sequence: TGTGCCAGCAGCCAAGATCTTGGAGGGGCTGGGACCGGGGAGCTGTTTTTT.

This clonotype was picked up many times. The chain has TRBV12-5 and TRBJ1-2, with unresolved D. V was pared by 0 bases and J by 7 bases, with 21 bases between. Germline V gene data show CDR1 as LGHNT and CDR2 as FRNRAP. This CDR3 contains 17 residues. This CDR3 reads CASGLVPSDWGVGGYTF. The CDR3 nucleotides are TGTGCTAGTGGTTTGGTTCCGAGTGATTGGGGTGTTGGTGGCTACACCTTC.

At least ten counts were recorded for this clonotype. The chain recombines TRBV20-1 with TRBJ2-7; perhaps TRBD2 as D (6 bases). CDR3 size: 13 residues. V lost 3 bases to trimming and J lost 3 bases, with 12 bases between them. Germline V gene sequence: CDR1 DFQATT, CDR2 SNEGSKA (reference sequence). CDR3 nucleotides: TGCAGTGCTAGGGGGGTGGGGGGCTACGAGCAGTACTTC. It specifies CSARGVGGYEQYF.

Many counts were recorded for this clonotype. This chain links TRBV7-2 with TRBJ1-1; 8 bases agree with TRBD1. Germline V gives CDR1 SGHTA, CDR2 FQGNSA. J gave up 6 bases and V 1 base, and 4 bases lay outside the gene matches. This CDR3 has 14 residues. The chain's CDR3 is CASSLGQGYSEAFF. As DNA, the CDR3 is TGTGCCAGCAGCTTAGGACAGGGGTACTCTGAAGCTTTCTTT.

The chain combines TRBV12-3 or TRBV12-4 with TRBJ2-2; D possibly corresponds to TRBD2 (5 bases). The V and J ends lost 2 bases and 3 bases respectively, with 10 bases between them. This CDR3 comprises 15 residues. CDR3: CASSLHGEYTGELFF. CDR3 sequence (DNA): TGTGCCAGCAGTTTACATGGGGAGTACACCGGGGAGCTGTTTTTT.

This clonotype was recorded a few times. The rearrangement uses TRBV7-6 and TRBJ2-2, with D maybe TRBD2 (5 bases). The length of the CDR3 is 18 residues. Germline loops: CDR1 SGHVS, CDR2 FNYEAQ. Trimming took off 0 bases at V and 1 base at J, with 15 bases between the two ends. The CDR3 DNA reads TGTGCCAGCAGCTTAGCGAGGGCGAGACAAGAGAACACCGGGGAGCTGTTTTTT. Translating gives CASSLARARQENTGELFF.

The V gene is TRBV5-1, the J gene TRBJ2-5, with a tentative D call TRBD2 (7 bases). CDR3 length equals 16 residues. The germline V gene has CDR1 SGHRS and CDR2 YFSETQ. V was trimmed by 5 bases and J by 5 bases, leaving 22 bases between them. DNA for the CDR3: TGCGCCAGCAGAAGTGCAGAGGGCGGGGGCCTGGAGACCCAGTACTTC. The encoded protein is CASRSAEGGGLETQYF.

The chain joins TRBV7-9 to TRBJ2-3; 12 positions agree with TRBD2. CDR3 length: 16 amino acids. Trimming cost V 5 bases and J 6 bases; bases outside gene matches: 9. In germline, CDR1 is SEHNR, CDR2 FQNEAQ (reference sequence). CDR3 region: CASSRRTSGMSDTQYF. CDR3 nucleotides: TGTGCCAGCAGCCGACGGACTAGCGGGATGTCGGATACGCAGTATTTT. Full variable domain (outside the CDR3, taken from reference TRBV7-9 and TRBJ2-3): DTGVSQNPRHKITKRGQNVTFRCDPISEHNRLYWYRQTLGQGPEFLTYFQNEAQLEKSRLLSDRFSAERPKGSFSTLEIQRTEQGDSAMYLCASSRRTSGMSDTQYFGPGTRLTVL.

The DNA for the CDR3 is TGTGCCAGCAGCGTAGCCCAAGGGGGGCTGAGCAGCTATGGCTACACCTTC. Encoded protein: CASSVAQGGLSSYGYTF. The chain has TRBV9 and TRBJ1-2, with D perhaps matching TRBD1 (6 bases). V was pared by 0 bases and J by 4 bases, with 19 bases between. This CDR3 region has 17 residues. Germline V gene data show CDR1 as SGDLS and CDR2 as YYNGEE.

This clonotype was seen at least ten times. J is TRBJ2-7 and V is TRBV6-1; no firm D call. The germline gives CDR1 MNHNS, CDR2 SASEGT. This CDR3 spans 15 amino acids. The germline V and J ends were trimmed by 0 bases and 3 bases, with 12 bases remaining between them. CDR3 protein: CASSEALSGIYEQYF. The CDR3 DNA sequence: TGTGCCAGCAGTGAAGCCCTGTCCGGAATCTACGAGCAGTACTTC.

This clonotype was counted between two and nine times. An end of the junction differs from the germline gene, which may be a read error. CDR3 region: CANSLGQDQPQHF. The CDR3 coding sequence is TGTGCCAACAGCCTTGGACAGGATCAGCCCCAGCATTTT. This chain joins TRBV7-2 and TRBJ1-5; the match to TRBD1 covers 7 bases. The CDR3 loop spans 13 amino acids. Germline V gives CDR1 SGHTA, CDR2 FQGNSA.

The table lists this clonotype with many counts. V and J are TRBV6-5 and TRBJ1-4; D perhaps matches TRBD1 (5 bases). The CDR3 has 14 amino acids. Germline V gene sequence: CDR1 MNHEY, CDR2 SVGAGI. V lost 5 bases, J lost 5 bases, and 12 bases lay in between. In DNA, the CDR3 is TGTGCCAGCAGTCGAAGGGGCAACAATGAAAAACTGTTTTTT. Encoded protein: CASSRRGNNEKLFF.

The chain joins TRBV6-5 to TRBJ1-3, with D uncertain. The CDR3 contains 13 residues. From germline, CDR1 is MNHEY and CDR2 SVGAGI. Trimming left V 9 bases short and J 0 bases short, with 9 bases between. CDR3 nucleotide sequence: TGTGCCAGTCGACTAGGCTCTGGAAACACCATATATTTT. It specifies CASRLGSGNTIYF.

V is TRBV29-1 and J is TRBJ2-2; 8 bases match TRBD1. This CDR3 comprises 14 residues. In germline, CDR1 is SQVTM, CDR2 ANQGSEA. Trimming removed 3 bases from V and 7 bases from J; junction bases left unmatched: 7. The CDR3 DNA reads TGCAGCGTTGAGACGACAGGGGCACGCGGGGAGCTGTTTTTT. This translates into CSVETTGARGELFF.